This T cell receptor beta chain was sequenced for a study of T cells in Graves' hyperthyroidism and ophthalmopathy (dated by TCRdb to 2018 to 2020). The study in broad terms: Peripheral blood samples were taken at the time of initial diagnosis, prior to any treatment. To identify TCR V-J signatures that set the groups apart, the researchers used a discovery cohort of 90 to 100 patients, made up of approximately 43 with Graves' ophthalmopathy and 55 to 65 with stable Graves' hyperthyroidism. Whether ophthalmopathy could be predicted prospectively was tested in an independent validation cohort made up of about 18 hyperthyroidism patients plus 17 patients who later progressed to ophthalmopathy. The 100 discovery patients were randomly divided into training and test sets at a 7:3 ratio. In roughly six Graves' hyperthyroidism patients, the study also compared T-cell repertoires from thyroid tissue with T-cell repertoires from blood. Following sampling, methimazole starting at 30 mg daily was given to hyperthyroidism patients, and high-dose intravenous methylprednisolone was given to ophthalmopathy patients. According to the paper, TCR Vbeta CDR3 sequencing was carried out on 135 peripheral blood samples, which came from some 41 ophthalmopathy, 80 or so hyperthyroidism and roughly 17 progressor patients.

Stable Graves' hyperthyroidism was defined as the absence of progression to ophthalmopathy over 18 months of follow-up. Hyperthyroidism patients were aged 18 to 65 years and newly diagnosed, with disease duration of less than 2 months. The study excluded patients with uncontrolled infections, other autoimmune diseases, pregnancy or lactation. Diagnoses were established on the basis of clinical symptoms, serum thyroxine and TRAb, thyroid ultrasound, and orbital computed tomography. PBMCs were separated from 10 ml of fresh peripheral blood using Ficoll-Paque density gradient centrifugation. Total RNA was extracted using Trizol reagent, and RNA quality was assessed on an Agilent 2100 Bioanalyzer. Amplification of TCR beta CDR3 regions was carried out from RNA transcripts. For the first round of RT-PCR on the TCR CDR3, the HTBI primer set was used together with the Qiagen OneStep RT-PCR kit. Libraries were constructed in a second round of multiplex PCR, after which size selection and purification were carried out. Paired-end sequencing of the libraries was performed with 100 bp reads on an Illumina HiSeq2000. In the authors' own workflow: SOAPnuke was used to process the raw data, with reads discarded if the reads contained adapters or uncalled bases, had a mean Phred below 15, or lacked an exact constant-primer or identifier match. High-quality paired reads were merged using COPE v1.2.5, and each unique nucleotide sequence was defined as a clonotype. MiTCR v1.1 was used to align clonotypes to the IMGT TRBV, TRBD and TRBJ reference segments. Only V-J combinations with frequency above 0.0001, covering roughly 99% of repertoires, were analysed. The TCS score was defined as the ratio of F50 (clonal expansion) to E x V (chaos), calculated using BLOSUM62-based TCRdist between CDR3 peptides within each V-J. Welch's t-statistics and random forest reduced some 510 V-J features to 13, which were used in a naive Bayes classifier (R e1071). Thyroid-blood repertoire similarity was quantified with the Morisita-Horn index. The public reads were reanalyzed by TCRdb: fastp trimming at Q25, MiXCR alignment, in-frame beta chains only. Merged by CDR3 protein, the rows form single entries marked with the most common genes and DNA. The V and J calls here are based on TCRdb, not the publication. In this sample the table shows roughly 800,000 distinct CDR3 sequences, roughly 40% of which occur a single time. 7% to 10% of the sample is held by the ten biggest clonotypes.

Points the paper makes about the study in general: In validation, progression to ophthalmopathy was predicted by the model with nearly 71% sensitivity and 72% to 85% specificity, a median of approximately 7.1 months before onset. Blood samples also contained most of the expanded thyroid clonotypes (frequency above 0.001), which suggests that blood repertoires may reflect thyroid immune responses. Sample size was not statistically predetermined, and investigators were not blinded to group allocation. Ophthalmopathy was separated from stable hyperthyroidism by a 13 V-J signature model, with around 90% sensitivity and about 81% specificity obtained in cross-validation and 80%/75% obtained in testing.

A remark on this clonotype: It has no known antigen specificity. Base qualities are missing; no much larger clone stands one base away.

V and J lose 6 bases and 3 bases, and a span of 19 bases separates them. CDR1 and CDR2, looked up from the germline V gene, are SQVTM and ANQGSEA. From the cysteine up to the phenylalanine, the CDR3 has a length of 15 residues. CDR3 DNA only is kept here, 45 bases in frame from base 1. The origin of this receptor is a man between 18 and 35 years old with Graves' hyperthyroidism. The rearrangement combines TRBV29-1 with TRBJ2-3; the D call is possibly TRBD1 or TRBD2, each sharing 6 bases. Specimen: blood. For the CDR3, the sequence is CSVEGVAEGTDTQYF. In nucleotides, the sequence is TGCAGCGTGGAGGGGGTAGCGGAAGGGACAGATACGCAGTATTTT.